This T cell receptor (beta chain) was recorded in a study of human T cells and chemical hapten exposure. For the study at large: Patients, mostly women, had alopecia areata, alopecia totalis or alopecia universalis. Study-wide results and limits: Healthy people's immune response may differ from that of the donors, who had alopecia.

Concerning this clonotype: Its matching antigen is unknown.

V lost 0 bases and J 6 bases, leaving 15 bases between the germline ends. The germline CDR1 and CDR2 sequences are LGHNA and YSLEER. CDR3 length: 16 residues. A single record per CDR3 protein comes from TCRdb applying MiXCR to the RACE reads. Among 100,000 to 150,000 distinct CDR3 sequences listed, approximately 14% were seen once. Indicated time point: patch test 1, 2 weeks after DPC sensitization. Indicated treatment: therapeutic diphenylcyclopropenone sensitization with weekly scalp DPC. V and J are TRBV4-3 and TRBJ2-4; D possibly corresponds to TRBD1 (6 bases). This TCR derives from a man between 18 and 29 years old with alopecia areata. Some clones in this sample may be carry-over from other donors' samples. The specimen was whole blood, collected in connection with sensitization to the hapten diphenylcyclopropenone (DPC). CDR3 sequence reads: CASSQDLQGRGNIQYF. CDR3 DNA sequence: TGCGCCAGCAGCCAAGACCTACAGGGTCGCGGAAACATTCAGTACTTC.